These T cell receptor beta chains were read from a single sample in a study of PD-L1 blockade in urothelial cancer. Repertoires were generated with immunoSEQ multiplex PCR, while TCRdb's copy carries only in-frame clones and drops some. The sample contains about 76,000 clones, roughly nine tenths of which appear only once. The sample consisted of PBMCs, taken around atezolizumab (anti-PD-L1) treatment. The origin of the receptors is a man in his 70s with urothelial cancer. Each CDR3 is given with its conserved first and last residue. Fields, in order: CDR3 protein, J gene, V gene.

CASSSPAGKITYEQYF TRBJ2-7 TRBV11-2
CASSIGQGAINVNGYTF TRBJ1-2 TRBV5-4
CAINPTSRDEQFF TRBJ2-1 TRBV10-3
CASNSGRGYEQYF TRBJ2-7 TRBV28
CASSSGANTEAFF TRBJ1-1 TRBV7-3
CASSLGQVSSYEQYF TRBJ2-7 TRBV5-1
CASSEDRGLGEKLFF TRBJ1-4 TRBV2
CASSSSVQETQYF TRBJ2-5 TRBV19
CAISARHELAGSYNEQFF TRBJ2-1 TRBV10-3
CASSFSTGTGFSGNTIYF TRBJ1-3 TRBV7-9
CASSEWKSGRAGEQFF TRBJ2-1 TRBV10-2
CASSLAGTGGIGEKLFF TRBJ1-4 TRBV5-1
CASSQGPRTNNEKLFF TRBJ1-4 TRBV4-1
CSAPASGGSTDTQYF TRBJ2-3 TRBV29-1
CSANGNYEQYF TRBJ2-7 TRBV20-1
CASSLIPLGTDSASGRNGQYF TRBJ2-7 TRBV27
CATSRTGSYEQYF TRBJ2-7 TRBV15
CASSLRRLDSGNTIYF TRBJ1-3 TRBV5-5
CASSPDRGSYNEQFF TRBJ2-1 TRBV18
CATSRDGRGYTF TRBJ1-2 TRBV15
CASSWGQGSTDTQYF TRBJ2-3 TRBV5-1
CASSLLRGLEIGETQYF TRBJ2-5 TRBV5-1
CASTSGSVREQYF TRBJ2-7 TRBV28
CASSFLQGTYEQYF TRBJ2-7 TRBV5-6
CASSPRRSNEKLFF TRBJ1-4 TRBV27
CASSLLRSTGGTF TRBJ1-2 TRBV7-2